This TCR beta chain originates from a study of blood T cells in healthy people across ages (dated by TCRdb to 2013 to 2016). Some background on the complete study: Template switching captured roughly one uniquely barcoded TCR beta cDNA molecule per two T cells in model experiments. To track age-related changes in TCR beta repertoire diversity, the study relied on deep sequencing normalized with unique cDNA molecular identifiers. Four age groups were formed from the donors: young (average roughly 15 years), middle-aged (less than 40), aged (roughly 59) and long-lived (more than 75). To avoid experimental bias, donors of different ages were randomly spread across the sequencing lanes. The study analyzed two additional independent replicas of 1 million unique cDNA reads from the same blood draw for two donors, one aged 18 to 30 and one aged 80 or older.

The CDR3 holds 16 amino acids from the cysteine to the phenylalanine. Only CDR3 DNA remains: 48 bases, in frame from the first base. Reading the germline V gene gives CDR1 MNHEY and CDR2 SVGEGT. Between the V and J ends, shortened by 0 bases and 2 bases respectively, the junction contains 11 bases. Study-wide findings and limitations: Observed TCR beta diversity correlated strongly with the percentage of naive T cells measured by flow cytometry. Compared with the aged group, more naive CD4+ T cells, fewer expanded clones and increased TCR diversity were shown by the long-lived group, suggesting age selection. The CMV infection status of donors was not known, potentially confounding age-related changes in expanded clonotypes. Estimates of total diversity from one million sequenced T cells were regarded as lower bounds and underestimates. Bulk unsorted PBMC profiling prevented conclusive comparison of naive and antigen-experienced compartments. As age increased, observed TCR beta diversity per million T cells dropped in a roughly linear way, and a significant reduction was already evident by age 40.

Libraries came from 5' RACE. The sequencer was an Illumina HiSeq 2500. The second PCR ran for roughly 7 to 11 cycles and used a J-beta primer mix along with a sample-barcoded 5' primer. A template-switch 5' adaptor carrying 12 random nucleotides introduced a unique molecular identifier onto each TCR beta cDNA molecule. At least 2.5 million CDR3-containing paired-end reads were obtained from each sample. The Mint cDNA synthesis kit, primed by a TRBC-specific oligonucleotide, was used to synthesize first-strand cDNA from all RNA. Following uracil-DNA glycosylase treatment, a first 18-cycle PCR with universal primers M1SS and BC2_uni_R was performed on all cDNA. In the authors' own workflow: Each sample was normalized by randomly selecting 1 million high-quality reads, each carrying a distinct molecular identifier. Instead of being binned into consensus sequences, reads with shared molecular identifiers were discarded. MiTCR, run with a Q25 quality threshold and the strictest error-elimination algorithm, handled CDR3 identification, clonotype clustering and error correction. A nonparametric unseen species model using Euler transformation provided a lower-bound estimate of total TCR beta diversity. Starting from the raw public reads, TCRdb applied fastp trimming at Q25, assembled clones with MiXCR and retained in-frame beta chains. Rows merge per CDR3 protein into single entries with the most common DNA and genes. Here the V and J calls rest on TCRdb's processing, not on the authors' analysis. The sample table contains under 850,000 distinct CDR3 sequences; only one count was recorded for roughly 35% of them. Roughly 13% of the sample goes to the ten largest clones.

The donors were 40 or so Caucasian individuals from Russia, aged roughly 6 to 90 years, who were systemically healthy. About 10 milliliters of peripheral blood were drawn from each donor into EDTA-treated Vacutainer tubes. PBMCs were isolated by Ficoll-Paque density-gradient centrifugation, with at least 6 million obtained per sample. Total RNA, at least 6 micrograms per sample, was extracted from PBMCs with Trizol reagent. For every donor, flow cytometry on a PBMC aliquot measured the percentage of naive CD45RAhigh/CD27high T cells. This clonotype was counted once. Its antigen target is currently unknown. No clone much larger than this one lies a single base away; base qualities are absent. Weak support is all one read offers.

What was sequenced was blood. This sequence was found in a man younger than 30 in good health. Recombination joined TRBV6-2 or TRBV6-3 with TRBJ1-5; 5 matching bases give a weak D call of TRBD1. The CDR3 region: CASSYSIETGNQPQHF. Read as DNA, the sequence is TGTGCCAGCAGTTACTCGATCGAGACAGGCAATCAGCCCCAGCATTTT.